This T cell receptor beta chain is from a study of graft-versus-host responses after intestinal transplantation. The overall study: Every transplant recipient was induced with anti-thymocyte globulin, then maintained on tacrolimus and steroids for approximately three years. Study results and limitations: Recipient marrow held GvH clones, some first seen in ileum or blood. Early after transplant, HvG clones declined as circulating GvH clones peaked.

As for this clone: Its antigen is unknown.

The assay was immunoSEQ multiplex PCR, and TCRdb's table has in-frame clones only and misses some. The table has roughly 92,000 clones, about 90% seen once. The V end was cut by 4 bases, the J end by 4 bases, with 7 bases between. This CDR3 region has 12 residues. Germline CDR1 reads SGHRS; CDR2 reads YFSETQ. This TCR was recovered from a human donor who received an intestinal transplant. The starting material was unstimulated CD4+ T cells sorted from spleen or lymph node cells, obtained before intestinal transplant. The chain couples TRBV5-1 to TRBJ2-3; no definite D call. The CDR3 DNA follows: TGCGCCAGCAGCCATGGGCCAGATACGCAGTATTTT. The encoded protein is CASSHGPDTQYF.